These 31 T cell receptor beta chains originate from one sample sequenced in a study of T cell clonality in common variable immunodeficiency. These receptors are not linked to any known antigen. Study outcomes and limitations: Common variable immunodeficiency TCR beta sequences reportedly had fewer deletions and N-nucleotide insertions.

Sequencing was performed with immunoSEQ multiplex PCR; in TCRdb, only in-frame clones are kept and a portion is missing. The sample gives some 28,000 clones, none seen only once, and the top ten clones hold 29%. Sequenced input: peripheral blood mononuclear cells. The receptors stem from a human donor with common variable immunodeficiency.

The table lists this clone with many counts. The read ends 3 residues early relative to the CDR3; the germline J gene fills the gap. V is TRBV6-2 or TRBV6-3 and J is TRBJ2-5; D possibly matches TRBD1 or TRBD2 (5 bases each). V was pared by 0 bases and J by 4 bases, with 18 bases between. The CDR3 sequence is 17 residues long. The germline V gene has CDR1 MNHEY and CDR2 SVGEGT. CDR3 DNA, as far as it was read: TGTGCCAGCAGTTACTCCCTGGGCAGGGTTGGAGGAGAGACC. This codes for CASSYSLGRVGGET. The entire CDR3 sequence reads CASSYSLGRVGGETQYF.

A note on this clone: Read data end 3 residues before the CDR3 end; the end is taken from the germline J gene. J is TRBJ2-5 and V is TRBV7-7; tentative D call: TRBD2 (7 bases). Germline-derived CDR1 and CDR2 are SSHAT and FNYEAQ (reference sequence). The CDR3 is 15 amino acids. CDR3 in amino acids: CASSTRGPKGETQYF. CDR3 DNA, as far as it was read: TGTGCTAGCTCCACGCGGGGGCCAAAGGGAGAGACC.

Comments on this clone: Read sequence stops 3 residues before the CDR3 end, and the germline J gene provides the missing end. The chain carries TRBV5-1 and TRBJ1-4; the match to TRBD1 covers 9 bases. Germline CDR1 SGHRS, CDR2 YFSETQ. J was trimmed by 3 bases and V by 4 bases; bases with no gene match: 4. CDR3 length equals 15 residues. The CDR3 protein is CASSTQGAANEKLFF. The sequenced CDR3 bases are TGCGCCAGCAGCACACAGGGGGCGGCTAATGAAAAA. The whole variable domain, filled in from reference TRBV5-1 and TRBJ1-4, reads KAGVTQTPRYLIKTRGQQVTLSCSPISGHRSVSWYQQTPGQGLQFLFEYFSETQRNKGNFPGRFSGRQFSNSRSEMNVSTLELGDSALYLCASSTQGAANEKLFFGSGTQLSVL.

The table lists this clone with many counts. The CDR3 end is not reached by the read, which stops 3 residues before it; the germline J gene fills it in. The gene calls are TRBV30 and TRBJ2-2; 7 bases are shared with TRBD1. This CDR3 is 15 amino acids long. V gave up 3 bases and J gave up 3 bases; unmatched junction bases: 7. Germline assignment: CDR1 GTSNPN and CDR2 SVGIG (reference sequence). The CDR3 DNA, read in part, is TGTGCCTGGAGGAGACAGGGAACGGACACCGGGGAG. Its translation is CAWRRQGTDTGE. The CDR3 in its entirety is CAWRRQGTDTGELFF.

In its sample, this clone was seen many times. Read data end 3 residues before the CDR3 end; the end is taken from the germline J gene. This chain uses TRBV18 with TRBJ1-5; 9 bases match TRBD1. This CDR3 region has 16 residues. Germline V lookup: CDR1 KGHSH, CDR2 LQKENI. The ends lost 3 bases at V and 4 bases at J; junction bases unmatched: 7. The CDR3 bases that were read are TGTGCCAGCTCACCGAACCCGACAGGGGGAAATCAGCCC. It yields the protein CASSPNPTGGNQP. The CDR3 in full is CASSPNPTGGNQPQHF.

Notes on this clone: The CDR3 end is not reached by the read, which stops 3 residues before it; the germline J gene fills it in. The chain has TRBV7-4 and TRBJ1-6, with D unresolved. The CDR3 runs to 16 residues. The V and J ends lost 5 bases and 8 bases respectively, with 19 bases between them. Germline CDR1 SGHVT, CDR2 SQSDAQ. CDR3 sequence: CASSPFRGRDDSPLHF. The part of the CDR3 DNA that was read is TGTGCCAGCAGCCCCTTCCGAGGGCGGGATGATTCACCC.

This clone was seen ten or more times. The CDR3 is cut off 3 residues early in the read; its end comes from the germline J gene. This rearrangement joins TRBV29-1 to TRBJ2-3; D gene unclear. The V gene's germline CDR1 is SQVTM and CDR2 ANQGSEA. The CDR3 totals 15 residues. V dropped 1 base and J dropped 0 bases, with 11 bases sitting between them. The part of the CDR3 DNA that was read is TGCAGCGTTGAAGTTACCGGGTTTAGCACAGATACG. Protein product: CSVEVTGFSTDT. The whole CDR3 sequence reads CSVEVTGFSTDTQYF.

This clone was observed a few times. Read coverage stops 3 residues before the CDR3 terminus; the germline J gene supplies the remainder. This chain links TRBV7-9 with TRBJ1-2; 7 nucleotides match TRBD1. The CDR3 has 13 residues. CDR1 SEHNR and CDR2 FQNEAQ come from the germline V gene (reference sequence). V dropped 7 bases and J dropped 5; count of bases not matched to a gene: 7. This chain's CDR3 is CASTVTGNYGYTF. CDR3 bases read: TGTGCCAGCACCGTGACAGGGAATTATGGC.

Details on this clone: The read terminates 3 residues ahead of where the CDR3 ends, so the germline J gene completes it. V gene TRBV19 combines with J gene TRBJ2-1; the D gene is possibly TRBD1 (6 bases). The V gene lost 3 bases and the J gene lost 0 bases, with 18 bases spanning the gap. The V gene's germline CDR1 is LNHDA and CDR2 SQIVND (reference sequence). The CDR3 is 18 amino acids. The CDR3: CASSIGARGWGSYNEQFF. The DNA read from the CDR3 is TGTGCCAGTAGTATTGGGGCCAGGGGATGGGGCTCCTACAATGAG.

Remarks on this clone: The CDR3 goes on 3 residues after the read ends, and that part is filled in from the germline J gene. The V gene is TRBV7-3, the J gene TRBJ1-2, with D tentatively TRBD1 (6 bases). The CDR3 extends over 13 amino acids. From germline, CDR1 is SGHTA and CDR2 FQGTGA. The sequenced CDR3 bases are TGTGCCAGCAGCTTAACGACAGGAGGGGGC. The encoded protein is CASSLTTGGG. The full CDR3 protein reads CASSLTTGGGYTF. Complete variable domain (other parts from reference TRBV7-3 and TRBJ1-2): GAGVSQTPSNKVTEKGKYVELRCDPISGHTALYWYRQSLGQGPEFLIYFQGTGAADDSGLPNDRFFAVRPEGSVSTLKIQRTERGDSAVYLCASSLTTGGGYTFGSGTRLTVV.

A note on this clone: Read sequence stops 3 residues before the CDR3 end, and the germline J gene provides the missing end. V is TRBV18 and J is TRBJ1-4; TRBD1 matches at 8 bases. Germline values: CDR1 KGHSH, CDR2 LQKENI. V lost 6 bases to trimming and J lost 7 bases; unmatched junction nucleotides: 16. The CDR3 length is 17 residues. The part of the CDR3 DNA that was read is TGTGCCAGCTCCCCGACCATGACAGGGGCGCGGGGTGAAAAA. This translates into CASSPTMTGARGEK. The whole CDR3 sequence is CASSPTMTGARGEKLFF.

This clone was counted at least ten times. The read ends 3 residues shy of where the CDR3 ends; the end is completed using the germline J gene. The chain has TRBV5-4 and TRBJ1-4; 8 bases align to TRBD1. This CDR3 contains 13 residues. After removal of 3 bases from V and 8 bases from J, the junction contained 3 bases not matched to a gene. Germline V gives CDR1 SGHNT, CDR2 YYREEE (reference sequence). CDR3 in amino acids: CASSSDRVEKLFF. CDR3 bases read: TGTGCCAGCAGCTCGGACAGGGTCGAAAAA.

This clone came up many times. The sequenced fragment ends 3 residues before the CDR3 boundary, so the rest is inferred from the germline J gene. V is TRBV2 and J is TRBJ1-1; TRBD1 might be the D (6 bases). The CDR3 has 14 residues. V lost 5 bases to trimming and J lost 4 bases, with 14 bases between them. The germline gives CDR1 SNHLY, CDR2 FYNNEI. The part of the CDR3 DNA that was read is TGTGCCAGCAGTCGGTCAGGGGTAGGCACTGAA. Its protein is CASSRSGVGTE. The whole CDR3 sequence is CASSRSGVGTEAFF.

This clone was found a few times. Sequencing ends 3 residues short of the CDR3 end; the germline J gene provides the rest. V usage is TRBV6-4 and J usage is TRBJ2-5; a possible D gene is TRBD1 (6 bases). The ends were cut back, 3 bases at V and 5 bases at J, with 10 bases in the middle. The CDR3 loop spans 13 amino acids. CDR1 is MRHNA and CDR2 is SNTAGT in the germline V gene. The CDR3 loop is CASSEGAEETQYF. The CDR3 DNA, read in part, is TGTGCCAGCAGTGAGGGGGCCGAGGAGACC.

This clone was found many times. The CDR3 is cut off 3 residues early in the read; its end comes from the germline J gene. The V gene is TRBV6-1, the J gene TRBJ2-7, with TRBD2 identical over 9 bases. The germline gives CDR1 MNHNS, CDR2 SASEGT. Unmatched junction bases numbered 1, after V lost 1 base and J lost 0 bases. The CDR3 is 15 amino acids. CDR3 bases read: TGTGCCAGCAGTGAAGTAGCGGGGGCCTCCTACGAG. It specifies CASSEVAGASYE. The whole CDR3 protein is CASSEVAGASYEQYF.

This clone was counted at least ten times. Coverage ceases 3 residues before the CDR3 finishes, and the germline J gene fills in the end. The rearrangement uses TRBV20-1 and TRBJ2-3; 9 nucleotides line up with TRBD1. The J segment lost 6 bases and the V segment lost 2 bases, leaving 15 bases of the junction unmatched. This CDR3 spans 17 amino acids. Germline-derived CDR1 and CDR2 are DFQATT and SNEGSKA (reference sequence). The CDR3 sequence: CSARNRAGQGLSDTQYF. CDR3 bases read: TGCAGTGCTAGAAATCGAGCGGGACAGGGTTTGTCGGATACG.

This clone was recorded at least ten times. The CDR3 protein is CASSKGLAYEQYF. Partial CDR3 DNA: TGTGCCAGTAGTAAAGGACTAGCGTACGAG. The chain has TRBV19 and TRBJ2-7, with 9 bases aligning to TRBD2. The read terminates 3 residues before the CDR3 end, so the remaining end is supplied by the germline J gene. Germline V CDR1 and CDR2: LNHDA, SQIVND (reference sequence). V trimming: 4 bases; J trimming: 4 bases; junction bases outside the gene matches: 2. The CDR3 is made up of 13 amino acids.

There are a few counts of this clone. The CDR3 is cut off 3 residues early in the read; its end comes from the germline J gene. The gene calls are TRBV30 and TRBJ1-4; 9 bases agree with TRBD1. CDR1 is GTSNPN and CDR2 is SVGIG in the germline V gene (reference sequence). CDR3 length: 15 residues. V trimming: 2 bases; J trimming: 4 bases; junction bases outside the gene matches: 5. The CDR3 spells CAWSPVDRGNEKLFF. The sequenced CDR3 bases are TGTGCCTGGAGTCCAGTGGACAGGGGTAATGAAAAA.

Note on this clone: With the read ending 3 residues before the CDR3 end, the germline J gene is used to fill in that end. The chain has TRBV7-2 and TRBJ1-6; tentatively, D is TRBD1 (5 bases). The V and J ends lost 7 bases and 2 bases respectively, with 9 bases between them. The germline CDR1 and CDR2 sequences are SGHTA and FQGNSA. This CDR3 has 14 amino acids. CDR3 in amino acids: CASKEGAYNSPLHF. The part of the CDR3 DNA that was read is TGTGCCAGCAAGGAAGGGGCCTATAATTCACCC. Together with reference TRBV7-2 and TRBJ1-6, the CDR3 gives the full variable domain: GAGVSQSPSNKVTEKGKDVELRCDPISGHTALYWYRQSLGQGLEFLIYFQGNSAPDKSGLPSDRFSAERTGGSVSTLTIQRTQQEDSAVYLCASKEGAYNSPLHFGNGTRLTVT.

This clone showed up just a few times. The CDR3 is cut off 3 residues early in the read; its end comes from the germline J gene. The chain combines TRBV19 with TRBJ1-2, with a possible D match to TRBD1 (5 bases). V lost 7 bases and J lost 4, with 19 bases in between. CDR3 length: 15 amino acids. CDR1 and CDR2 (germline): LNHDA, SQIVND (reference sequence). The CDR3 DNA, read in part, is TGTGCCAGTATGAACAGGAAGGAGGCCGGCTATGGC. Encoded protein: CASMNRKEAGYG. The entire CDR3 reads CASMNRKEAGYGYTF.

This clone was recorded at least ten times. The CDR3 end falls 3 residues outside the read, so it is completed with the germline J gene. This sequence joins TRBV11-3 and TRBJ2-4; D not resolved. The length of the CDR3 is 11 residues. CDR1 is SGHNT and CDR2 is YENEEA in the germline V gene. The sequenced CDR3 bases are TGTGCCAGCAGCCCGTGGGCCTTT. This sequence encodes CASSPWAF. The entire CDR3 sequence reads CASSPWAFQYF.

A word on this clone: Read coverage stops 3 residues before the CDR3 terminus; the germline J gene supplies the remainder. The genes are TRBV2 and TRBJ1-2; weak D call: TRBD1 (6 bases). Germline V gene sequence: CDR1 SNHLY, CDR2 FYNNEI. The V and J ends lost 6 bases and 6 bases respectively, with 17 bases between them. CDR3 length equals 14 residues. CDR3 bases read: TGTGCCAGCAGCAGAGAAGGGACATCCGATGGC. Its protein is CASSREGTSDG. The whole CDR3 sequence is CASSREGTSDGYTF.

The sample holds a few counts of this clone. The read falls 3 residues short of the CDR3 end, and the missing part is taken from the germline J gene. The chain carries TRBV6-2 or TRBV6-3 and TRBJ2-1; D not certain. Between the trimmed V and J ends, which lost 4 bases and 4 bases, there was a span of 5 bases. Germline V gene sequence: CDR1 MNHEY, CDR2 SVGEGT. The CDR3 has 12 residues. This CDR3 reads CASSFRYNEQFF. CDR3 DNA (partial): TGTGCCAGCAGTTTCAGATACAATGAG.

Remarks on this clone: Coverage ceases 3 residues before the CDR3 finishes, and the germline J gene fills in the end. The genes are TRBV20-1 and TRBJ2-3; possibly TRBD1 for D (5 bases). The CDR3 covers 13 residues. Trimming left V 7 bases short and J 5 bases short, with 16 bases between. Germline CDR1 is DFQATT and CDR2 is SNEGSKA (reference sequence). Partial CDR3 DNA: TGCAGTGTCACTCAGGGTTATGGAGATACG. This sequence encodes CSVTQGYGDT. The entire CDR3 protein is CSVTQGYGDTQYF.

There are many counts of this clone. The read ends 3 residues shy of where the CDR3 ends; the end is completed using the germline J gene. This chain joins TRBV18 and TRBJ2-4; TRBD2 matches at 16 bases. V shed 5 bases and J 5 bases; nucleotides not matched to a gene: 6. The germline gives CDR1 KGHSH, CDR2 LQKENI. This CDR3 spans 17 amino acids. CDR3 DNA (partial): TGTGCCAGCTCAATCGGGACTAGCGGGGGGGCCGAAAACATT. It encodes CASSIGTSGGAENI. The whole CDR3 sequence reads CASSIGTSGGAENIQYF.

Only a few counts were recorded for this clone. From the germline J gene comes the end of the CDR3, since the read stops 3 residues before it. The chain recombines TRBV19 with TRBJ2-7; a weak D match, TRBD1 (5 bases). V lost 2 bases and J 0 bases, leaving 11 bases between the germline ends. The CDR3 length is 15 residues. The germline gives CDR1 LNHDA, CDR2 SQIVND (reference sequence). The CDR3 protein is CASSILGASSYEQYF. The covered CDR3 bases are TGTGCCAGTAGTATATTAGGGGCAAGCTCCTACGAG.

There are many counts of this clone. The CDR3 goes on 3 residues after the read ends, and that part is filled in from the germline J gene. The rearrangement links TRBV18 to TRBJ2-1; 9 bases match TRBD1. The CDR3 is 14 amino acids. V shed 4 bases and J 6 bases; nucleotides not matched to a gene: 4. CDR1 KGHSH and CDR2 LQKENI come from the germline V gene. CDR3 DNA (partial): TGTGCCAGCTCACTGGGACAGGGACCCAATGAG. Translated: CASSLGQGPNE. Given in full, the CDR3 is CASSLGQGPNEQFF.

Points on this clone: The sequenced fragment ends 3 residues before the CDR3 boundary, so the rest is inferred from the germline J gene. This chain connects TRBV7-8 to TRBJ2-1; TRBD1 matches at 8 bases. This CDR3 has 15 residues. Germline CDR1 is SGHVS and CDR2 is FQNEAQ. The junction had 5 bases not matched to a gene; V was cut back by 5 bases and J by 2 bases. Partial CDR3 DNA: TGTGCCAGCAGCAAGGGACAGGCAACCTACAATGAG. Encoded protein: CASSKGQATYNE. The whole CDR3 protein is CASSKGQATYNEQFF.

Ten or more counts support this clone. The read ends 3 residues shy of where the CDR3 ends; the end is completed using the germline J gene. The V gene is TRBV4-2, the J gene TRBJ2-1; 15 bases agree with TRBD2. Germline V gene sequence: CDR1 LGHNA, CDR2 YNFKEQ. The CDR3 spans 20 residues. The J segment lost 1 base and the V segment lost 4 bases, leaving 11 bases of the junction unmatched. CDR3 amino acids: CASSRPNRTSGGGSYNEQFF. Partial CDR3 DNA: TGTGCCAGCAGCCGACCCAACCGGACTAGCGGGGGGGGTTCCTACAATGAG.

Comment on this clone: The sequenced fragment ends 3 residues before the CDR3 boundary, so the rest is inferred from the germline J gene. The gene calls are TRBV7-6 and TRBJ2-5; 9 nucleotides line up with TRBD2. Germline values: CDR1 SGHVS, CDR2 FNYEAQ. The CDR3 is 14 residues long. V shed 5 bases and J 5 bases; nucleotides not matched to a gene: 6. The CDR3 bases that were read are TGTGCCAGCAGCCCGGGACTAGCAGGGGAGACC. Translated, it gives CASSPGLAGET. The whole CDR3 is CASSPGLAGETQYF.

This clone was seen a handful of times. Sequencing ends 3 residues short of the CDR3 end; the germline J gene provides the rest. The rearrangement uses TRBV7-9 and TRBJ2-1; 9 nucleotides align to TRBD1. Germline V lookup: CDR1 SEHNR, CDR2 FQNEAQ (reference sequence). The CDR3 sequence is 13 residues long. V gave up 5 bases and J gave up 8 bases; unmatched junction bases: 4. Incomplete CDR3 DNA: TGTGCCAGCAGCCGGGACAGGGCGGATGAG. Translated, it gives CASSRDRADE. The CDR3 reads in full as CASSRDRADEQFF.